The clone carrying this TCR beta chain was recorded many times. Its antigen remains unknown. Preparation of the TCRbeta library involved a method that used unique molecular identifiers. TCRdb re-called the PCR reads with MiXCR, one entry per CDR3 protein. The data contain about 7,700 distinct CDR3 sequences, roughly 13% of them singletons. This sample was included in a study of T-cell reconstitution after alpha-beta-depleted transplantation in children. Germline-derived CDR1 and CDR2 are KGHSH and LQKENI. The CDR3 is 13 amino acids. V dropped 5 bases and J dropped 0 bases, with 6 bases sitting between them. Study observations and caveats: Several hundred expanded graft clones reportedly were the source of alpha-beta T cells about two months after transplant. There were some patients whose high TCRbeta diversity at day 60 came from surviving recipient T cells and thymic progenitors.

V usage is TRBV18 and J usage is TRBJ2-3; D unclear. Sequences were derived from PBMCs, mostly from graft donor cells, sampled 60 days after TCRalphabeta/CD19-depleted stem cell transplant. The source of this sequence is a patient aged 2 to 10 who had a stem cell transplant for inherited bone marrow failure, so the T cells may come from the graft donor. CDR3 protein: CASSSASTDTQYF. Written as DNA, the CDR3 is TGTGCCAGCTCATCCGCTAGCACAGATACGCAGTATTTT.